Listed below are T cell receptor beta chains from one sample, sequenced in a study of T cells in Graves' hyperthyroidism and ophthalmopathy. TCRdb analysed the multiplex PCR reads with MiXCR anew, one entry per CDR3 protein. Of 450,000 to 650,000 distinct CDR3 sequences listed, 14% are singletons. Sequenced material: blood. These receptors were taken from a woman under 30 with Graves' ophthalmopathy. Each CDR3 is given with its conserved first and last residue. Each record gives: D gene, clone size, V gene, J gene, CDR3 DNA, CDR3 protein. A D gene is named only where the DNA matches it firmly. Not all rows give a size; the values are once, few, many and, for expanded clones, a class.

>TRBD1|few|TRBV7-9|TRBJ2-1
TGTGCCAGCAGCCAGACAGGGGGGTTCTACAATGAGCAGTTCTTC
CASSQTGGFYNEQFF
>NA|many|TRBV7-7|TRBJ2-7
TGTGCTAGCAGCTTAGCGCCACGGCTGAACCCTACAACCTACGAGCAGTACTTC
CASSLAPRLNPTTYEQYF
>TRBD2|few|TRBV4-1|TRBJ2-1
TGCGCCAGCAGCCAAGTCGGTAGCGGGAGTGGCTACAATGAGCAGTTCTTC
CASSQVGSGSGYNEQFF
>TRBD2|many|TRBV6-1|TRBJ2-5
TGTGCCACCTCTCTAGCGGGAGATTGGGAGACCCAGTACTTC
CATSLAGDWETQYF
>NA|many|TRBV29-1|TRBJ1-2
TGCAGCGTTGAAGATGACGTACCGAGGTACACCTTC
CSVEDDVPRYTF
>TRBD2|many|TRBV29-1|TRBJ2-5
TGCAGCGTTGATAATGCGGCGGGAGGGTGGCAAGAGACCCAGTACTTC
CSVDNAAGGWQETQYF
>NA|many|TRBV28|TRBJ1-1
TGTGCCAGCAGTTTAGAACTGAGGACATCGAACACTGAAGCTTTCTTT
CASSLELRTSNTEAFF
>NA|NA|TRBV7-3|TRBJ2-1
TGTGCCAGCAGCTTAACGCTCCGTAATGAGCAGTTCTTC
CASSLTLRNEQFF
>NA|many|TRBV29-1|TRBJ2-5
TGCAGCGTTGAAGACTACAAAGAGACCCAGTACTTC
CSVEDYKETQYF
>TRBD2|few|TRBV9|TRBJ2-1
TGTGCCAGCAGTGGGACTAGCGGGAGGGGATCCTACAATGAGCAGTTCTTC
CASSGTSGRGSYNEQFF
>TRBD1|NA|TRBV4-1|TRBJ1-5
TGCGCCAGCAGCCAAGTCGGGACAGTTGGACAGCCCCAGCATTTT
CASSQVGTVGQPQHF
>NA|many|TRBV28|TRBJ1-2
TGTGCCAGCAGTCAGACCGGGACCAGCTATGGCTACACCTTC
CASSQTGTSYGYTF
>TRBD2|NA|TRBV9|TRBJ2-5
TGTGCCAGCAGCGTAATGGGGGGGGAGACCCAGTACTTC
CASSVMGGETQYF
>NA|NA|TRBV30|TRBJ1-5
TGTGCCTGGAGTGCAAGTGGGCAGCCCCAGCATTTT
CAWSASGQPQHF
>NA|many|TRBV29-1|TRBJ2-3
TGCAGCGTTGAAGGAGGTCGGAGAGGCACAGATACGCAGTATTTT
CSVEGGRRGTDTQYF
>TRBD1|many|TRBV29-1|TRBJ1-1
TGCAGCGCGTCCGGGACAGCGAACACTGAAGCTTTCTTT
CSASGTANTEAFF
>NA|few|TRBV3-1|TRBJ2-3
TGTGCCAGCAGCCCCCCAAGCGGATGGGGAGATACGCAGTATTTT
CASSPPSGWGDTQYF
>NA|NA|TRBV7-6|TRBJ2-3
TGTGCCAGCAGCTTAGTAGGTTCTGCTAGCACAGATACGCAGTATTTT
CASSLVGSASTDTQYF
>NA|many|TRBV11-2|TRBJ2-1
TGTGCCAGCAGAAGTGAGGCTACGGGACAATCGGAGCAGTTCTTC
CASRSEATGQSEQFF
>NA|many|TRBV3-1|TRBJ2-1
TGTGCCAGCAGCCAAACGACTAGTACCAATGAGCAGTTCTTC
CASSQTTSTNEQFF
>TRBD2|many|TRBV2|TRBJ2-7
TGTGCCAGCAGTTCGACTAGCGGGAGGGCCTACGAGCAGTACTTC
CASSSTSGRAYEQYF
>NA|few|TRBV3-1|TRBJ1-6
TGTGCCAGCACCGGGGATGGCAATTCACCCCTCCACTTT
CASTGDGNSPLHF
>NA|few|TRBV24-1|TRBJ2-2
TGTGCCACCAGTGATTTACAAGCCGGGGAGCTGTTTTTT
CATSDLQAGELFF
>NA|many|TRBV20-1|TRBJ1-5
TGCAGTGCTAGTGTGGGAGGTGATCAGCCCCAGCATTTT
CSASVGGDQPQHF
>NA|many|TRBV9|TRBJ1-2
TGTGCCAGCAGCACCTACAGGGCCAATGACTATGGCTACACCTTC
CASSTYRANDYGYTF
>NA|NA|TRBV19|TRBJ1-5
TGTGCCAGTAACATCATACGGGCAGGGGGCAATCAGCCCCAGCATTTT
CASNIIRAGGNQPQHF
>TRBD2|many|TRBV7-3|TRBJ2-1
TGTGCCAGCAGCCGAGACCGGGACTACCAGTTCTTC
CASSRDRDYQFF
>NA|few|TRBV24-1|TRBJ1-1
TGTGCCACCAGTGATTCGGGACGATCAGAAGCTTTCTTT
CATSDSGRSEAFF